The 12 T cell receptor beta chains given below trace back to one sample, sequenced in a study of patients and donors after allogeneic stem cell transplantation. TCRdb independently ran MiXCR on the RT-PCR reads; one entry per CDR3 protein. This table holds approximately 140,000 distinct CDR3 sequences, about 36% found once. The sequenced material came from blood, either unsorted or a sorted T cell fraction (not recorded which). The receptors stem from a human donor who was either an allogeneic HSCT recipient or a stem cell or donor lymphocyte infusion donor (not recorded which). It is not recorded whose cells these are; they may come from a transplant donor.

This chain connects TRBV9 to TRBJ2-5, with a tentative D call TRBD2 (5 bases). Germline CDR1 and CDR2: SGDLS and YYNGEE. Trimming shortened V by 4 bases and J by 1 base, and 14 bases separated the two germline ends. This CDR3 has 15 residues. CDR3 sequence: CASSSSSGSQETQYF. The CDR3 DNA reads TGTGCCAGCAGCTCATCATCGGGGTCCCAAGAGACCCAGTACTTC.

The chain carries TRBV9 and TRBJ1-2; tentative D call: TRBD1 (5 bases). Per germline, CDR1 SGDLS and CDR2 YYNGEE. The CDR3 length is 13 residues. V was clipped by 4 bases and J by 2 bases, with 9 bases between them. The CDR3, as DNA: TGTGCCAGCAGCAAGACAGCGAACTATGGCTACACCTTC. Protein: CASSKTANYGYTF.

This clonotype was counted a few times. V usage is TRBV11-2 and J usage is TRBJ2-4, with no clear D. From germline, CDR1 is SGHAT and CDR2 FQNNGV. V lost 5 bases, J lost 0 bases, and 23 bases lay in between. The CDR3 covers 19 residues. CDR3 nucleotide sequence: TGTGCCAGCAGCCAGAGCGTTCCTCACTCCCTTCTAGCCAAAAACATTCAGTACTTC. Residues: CASSQSVPHSLLAKNIQYF.

This clonotype was counted between two and nine times. In DNA, the CDR3 is TGTGCCATCAGCTGGGGGACAGGGGAGACCCAGTACTTC. Its translation is CAISWGTGETQYF. The chain combines TRBV10-3 with TRBJ2-5, with TRBD1 matching over 9 bases. The CDR3 is made up of 13 amino acids. The trim removed 6 bases at V and 5 bases at J, leaving 4 bases unmatched. Germline V lookup: CDR1 ENHRY, CDR2 SYGVKD.

This chain joins TRBV3-1 and TRBJ2-2; D unclear. V shed 4 bases and J shed 6 bases, with 12 bases lying between them. Germline loops: CDR1 LGHDT, CDR2 YNNKEL (reference sequence). The CDR3 runs 14 residues. CDR3 region: CASSLRGHAGELFF. CDR3 DNA sequence: TGTGCCAGCAGCCTCCGCGGCCATGCCGGGGAGCTGTTTTTT.

The chain recombines TRBV7-8 with TRBJ1-5; 9 nucleotides align to TRBD1. Per germline, CDR1 SGHVS and CDR2 FQNEAQ. The CDR3 length is 15 residues. V shed 5 bases and J 6 bases; nucleotides not matched to a gene: 8. The CDR3 region is CASSPDRGTFQPQHF. In nucleotides, the CDR3 is TGTGCCAGCAGCCCCGACAGGGGGACGTTTCAGCCCCAGCATTTT.

A few counts support this clonotype. The chain joins TRBV27 to TRBJ2-1; 9 positions agree with TRBD2. With 2 bases clipped from V and 4 bases from J, the junction kept 0 bases outside the gene matches. The germline gives CDR1 MNHEY, CDR2 SMNVEV (reference sequence). The CDR3 covers 14 residues. DNA for the CDR3: TGTGCCAGCAGTTTAGCGGGGGGGTACAATGAGCAGTTCTTC. Residues: CASSLAGGYNEQFF.

The genes are TRBV20-1 and TRBJ2-2, with 10 nucleotides matching TRBD2. V lost 4 bases to trimming and J lost 3 bases; unmatched junction nucleotides: 5. The germline V gene encodes CDR1 DFQATT and CDR2 SNEGSKA (reference sequence). The CDR3 length is 15 residues. The CDR3: CSATSGTSDTGELFF. The CDR3 region has the DNA TGCAGTGCTACCTCCGGGACTAGCGACACCGGGGAGCTGTTTTTT.

The chain combines TRBV5-1 with TRBJ2-3, with no clear D. The CDR3 spans 14 residues. Trimming removed 0 bases at V and 2 bases at J, with 7 bases between. Germline V CDR1 and CDR2: SGHRS, YFSETQ. The CDR3 DNA is TGCGCCAGCAGCTTGGTGGGGTTCACAGATACGCAGTATTTT. This translates into CASSLVGFTDTQYF.

The genes are TRBV6-6 and TRBJ2-7, with a tentative D call TRBD1 (6 bases). V was clipped by 2 bases and J by 5 bases, with 13 bases between them. The CDR3 sequence is 14 residues long. The V gene's germline CDR1 is MNHNY and CDR2 SVGAGI (reference sequence). The CDR3 sequence: CASSYPDRPHEQYV. CDR3 sequence (DNA): TGTGCCAGCAGTTACCCTGACAGGCCCCACGAGCAGTACGTC.

The chain recombines TRBV28 with TRBJ1-1, with D possibly being TRBD1 (5 bases). Trimming cost V 2 bases and J 2 bases, with 15 bases left between them. Germline values: CDR1 MDHEN, CDR2 SYDVKM. The length of the CDR3 is 16 residues. The CDR3 DNA is TGTGCCAGCAGTTTACGGGTTGGGGGGAGAAACACTGAAGCTTTCTTT. Translated: CASSLRVGGRNTEAFF. Complete variable domain (other parts from reference TRBV28 and TRBJ1-1): DVKVTQSSRYLVKRTGEKVFLECVQDMDHENMFWYRQDPGLGLRLIYFSYDVKMKEKGDIPEGYSVSREKKERFSLILESASTNQTSMYLCASSLRVGGRNTEAFFGQGTRLTVV.

In its sample, this clonotype was seen a few times. The rearrangement joins TRBV6-1 to TRBJ1-1; D is perhaps TRBD1 (5 bases). Germline-derived CDR1 and CDR2 are MNHNS and SASEGT. The CDR3 extends over 14 amino acids. The ends were cut back, 2 bases at V and 6 bases at J, with 13 bases in the middle. The CDR3 nucleotides read TGTGCCAGCAGTGAACTACATGGGACCTCTGAAGCTTTCTTT. Its protein product is CASSELHGTSEAFF.